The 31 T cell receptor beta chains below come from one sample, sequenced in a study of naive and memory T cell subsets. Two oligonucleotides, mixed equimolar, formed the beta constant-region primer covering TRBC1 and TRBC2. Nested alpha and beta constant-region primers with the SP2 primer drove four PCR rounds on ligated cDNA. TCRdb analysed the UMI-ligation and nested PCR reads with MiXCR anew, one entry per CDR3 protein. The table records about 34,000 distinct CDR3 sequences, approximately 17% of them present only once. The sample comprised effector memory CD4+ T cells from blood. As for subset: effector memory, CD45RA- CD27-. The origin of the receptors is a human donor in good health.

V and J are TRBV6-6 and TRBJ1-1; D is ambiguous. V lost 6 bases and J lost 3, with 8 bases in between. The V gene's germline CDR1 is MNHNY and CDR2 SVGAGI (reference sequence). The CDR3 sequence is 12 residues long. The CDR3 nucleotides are TGTGCCAGCAGCTACGGACACACTGAAGCTTTCTTT. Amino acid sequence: CASSYGHTEAFF.

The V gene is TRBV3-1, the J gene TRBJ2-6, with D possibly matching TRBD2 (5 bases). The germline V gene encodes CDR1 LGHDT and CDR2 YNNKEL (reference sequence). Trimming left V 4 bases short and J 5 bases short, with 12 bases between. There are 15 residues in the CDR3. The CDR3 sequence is CASSRTANRANVLTF. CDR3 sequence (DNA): TGTGCCAGCAGCCGGACTGCTAATCGGGCCAACGTCCTGACTTTC.

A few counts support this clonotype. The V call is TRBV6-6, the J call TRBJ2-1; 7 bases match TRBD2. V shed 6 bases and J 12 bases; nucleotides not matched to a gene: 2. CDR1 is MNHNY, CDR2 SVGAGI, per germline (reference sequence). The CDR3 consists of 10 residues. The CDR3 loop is CASSREAQFF. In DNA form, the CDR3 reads TGTGCCAGCAGCCGGGAGGCGCAGTTCTTC.

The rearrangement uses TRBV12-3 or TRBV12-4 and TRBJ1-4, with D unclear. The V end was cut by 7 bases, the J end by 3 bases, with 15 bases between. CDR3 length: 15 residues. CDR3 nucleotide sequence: TGTGCCAGCACCTACACGGGTTCGGCTAATGAAAAACTGTTTTTT. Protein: CASTYTGSANEKLFF.

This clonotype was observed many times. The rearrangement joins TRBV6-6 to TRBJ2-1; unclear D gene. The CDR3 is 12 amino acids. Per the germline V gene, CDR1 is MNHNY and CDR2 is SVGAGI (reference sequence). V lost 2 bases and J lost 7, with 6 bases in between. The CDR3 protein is CASSYGINEQFF. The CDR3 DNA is TGTGCCAGCAGTTACGGGATAAATGAGCAGTTCTTC.

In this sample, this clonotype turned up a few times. Here the CDR3 DNA reads TGTGCCAGCAGCGTCGCCTCGACTGCCCCGGCCGAGCAGTACTTC. Encoded protein: CASSVASTAPAEQYF. The rearrangement joins TRBV7-9 to TRBJ2-7, with D unresolved. This CDR3 comprises 15 residues. Germline V gene sequence: CDR1 SEHNR, CDR2 FQNEAQ (reference sequence). Trimming cost V 5 bases and J 6 bases, with 20 bases left between them.

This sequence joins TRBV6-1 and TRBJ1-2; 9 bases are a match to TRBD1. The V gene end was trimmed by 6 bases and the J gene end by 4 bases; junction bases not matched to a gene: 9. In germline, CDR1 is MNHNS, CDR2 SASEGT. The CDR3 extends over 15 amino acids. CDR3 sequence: CASRRRDRDGYGYTF. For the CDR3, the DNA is TGTGCCAGCAGGAGAAGGGACAGGGACGGCTATGGCTACACCTTC.

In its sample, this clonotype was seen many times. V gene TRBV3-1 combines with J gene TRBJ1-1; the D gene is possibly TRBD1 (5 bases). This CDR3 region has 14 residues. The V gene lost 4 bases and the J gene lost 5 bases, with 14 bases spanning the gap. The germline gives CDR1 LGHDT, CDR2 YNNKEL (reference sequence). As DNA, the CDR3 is TGTGCCAGCAGCCCCTATGGGGGAAAGACTGAAGCTTTCTTT. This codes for CASSPYGGKTEAFF. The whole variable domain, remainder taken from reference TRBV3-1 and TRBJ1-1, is DTAVSQTPKYLVTQMGNDKSIKCEQNLGHDTMYWYKQDSKKFLKIMFSYNNKELIINETVPNRFSPKSPDKAHLNLHINSLELGDSAVYFCASSPYGGKTEAFFGQGTRLTVV.

CDR3 sequence: CASSYPGDYEQYF. CDR3 nucleotide sequence: TGTGCCAGCAGTTACCCAGGAGACTACGAGCAGTACTTC. The V call is TRBV28, the J call TRBJ2-7, with D hard to call. CDR1 and CDR2 (germline): MDHEN, SYDVKM. This CDR3 has 13 residues. The ends were cut back, 4 bases at V and 3 bases at J, with 10 bases in the middle.

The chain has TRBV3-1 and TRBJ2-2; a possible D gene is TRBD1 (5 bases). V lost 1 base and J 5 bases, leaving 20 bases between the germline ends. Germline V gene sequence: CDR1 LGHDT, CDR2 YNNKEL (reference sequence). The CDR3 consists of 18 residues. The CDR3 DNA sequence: TGTGCCAGCAGCCAAGTTGCCTGGGGCGGTTCTTTTACCGGGGAGCTGTTTTTT. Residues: CASSQVAWGGSFTGELFF.

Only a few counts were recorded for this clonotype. CDR3 in amino acids: CATSGNAYNEQFF. The DNA of the CDR3 is TGTGCCACCAGCGGGAACGCCTACAATGAGCAGTTCTTC. The chain combines TRBV24-1 with TRBJ2-1, with D tentatively TRBD2 (5 bases). Germline CDR1 KGHDR, CDR2 SFDVKD. This CDR3 has 13 amino acids. V was cut by 7 bases and J by 2 bases, with 8 bases left in between.

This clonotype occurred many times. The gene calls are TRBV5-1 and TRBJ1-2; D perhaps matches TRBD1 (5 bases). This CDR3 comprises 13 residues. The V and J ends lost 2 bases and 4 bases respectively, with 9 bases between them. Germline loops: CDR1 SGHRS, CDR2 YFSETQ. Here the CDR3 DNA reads TGCGCCAGCAGCTTTGGGGACGGCTATGGCTACACCTTC. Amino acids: CASSFGDGYGYTF.

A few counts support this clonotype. In DNA form, the CDR3 reads TGTGCCACCAGTGATCCCTCCGGGCGAAAAGGGACCCAGTACTTC. Protein: CATSDPSGRKGTQYF. The rearrangement joins TRBV24-1 to TRBJ2-5; no clear D gene. V lost 3 bases, J lost 7 bases, and 17 bases lay in between. This CDR3 is built from 15 residues. Germline loops: CDR1 KGHDR, CDR2 SFDVKD.

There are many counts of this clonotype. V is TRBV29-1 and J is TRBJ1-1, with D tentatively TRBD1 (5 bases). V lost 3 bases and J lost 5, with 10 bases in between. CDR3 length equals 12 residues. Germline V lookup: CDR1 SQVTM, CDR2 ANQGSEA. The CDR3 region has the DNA TGCAGCGTTGACAGGGCTTGGACTGAAGCTTTCTTT. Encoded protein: CSVDRAWTEAFF.

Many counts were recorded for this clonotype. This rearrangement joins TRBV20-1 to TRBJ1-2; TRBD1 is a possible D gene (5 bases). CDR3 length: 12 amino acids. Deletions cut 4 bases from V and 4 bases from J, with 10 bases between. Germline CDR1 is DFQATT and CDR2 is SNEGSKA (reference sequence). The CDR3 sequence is CSATDNFYGYTF. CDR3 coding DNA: TGCAGTGCTACGGACAACTTCTATGGCTACACCTTC.

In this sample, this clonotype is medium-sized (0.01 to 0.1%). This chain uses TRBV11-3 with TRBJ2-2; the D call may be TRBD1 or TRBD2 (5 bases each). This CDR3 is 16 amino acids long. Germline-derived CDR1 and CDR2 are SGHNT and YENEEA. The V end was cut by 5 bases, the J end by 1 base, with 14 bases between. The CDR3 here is CASSPGAGKNTGELFF. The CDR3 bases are TGTGCCAGCAGCCCCGGGGCAGGGAAGAACACCGGGGAGCTGTTTTTT. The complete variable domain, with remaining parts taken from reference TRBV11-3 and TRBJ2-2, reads EAGVVQSPRYKIIEKKQPVAFWCNPISGHNTLYWYLQNLGQGPELLIRYENEEAVDDSQLPKDRFSAERLKGVDSTLKIQPAELGDSAVYLCASSPGAGKNTGELFFGEGSRLTVL.

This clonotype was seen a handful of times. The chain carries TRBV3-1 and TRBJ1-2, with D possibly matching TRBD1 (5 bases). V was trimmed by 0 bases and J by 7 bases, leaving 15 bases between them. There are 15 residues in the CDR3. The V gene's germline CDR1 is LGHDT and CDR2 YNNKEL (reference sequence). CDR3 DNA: TGTGCCAGCAGCCAAGATTGGGGCAGGGTGGCTGGCTACACCTTC. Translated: CASSQDWGRVAGYTF.

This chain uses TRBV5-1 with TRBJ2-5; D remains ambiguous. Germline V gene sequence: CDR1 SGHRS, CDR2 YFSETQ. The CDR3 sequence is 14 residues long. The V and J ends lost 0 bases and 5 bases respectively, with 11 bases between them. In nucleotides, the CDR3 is TGCGCCAGCAGCTTGGATTCCAGTACGGAGACCCAGTACTTC. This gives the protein CASSLDSSTETQYF.

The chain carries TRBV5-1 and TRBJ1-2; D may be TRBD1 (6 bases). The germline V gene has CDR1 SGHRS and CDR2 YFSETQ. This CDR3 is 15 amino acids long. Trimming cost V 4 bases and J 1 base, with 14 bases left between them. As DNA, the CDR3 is TGCGCCAGCAGCCCCGGCCAGGGGATTAACTATGGCTACACCTTC. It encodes CASSPGQGINYGYTF.

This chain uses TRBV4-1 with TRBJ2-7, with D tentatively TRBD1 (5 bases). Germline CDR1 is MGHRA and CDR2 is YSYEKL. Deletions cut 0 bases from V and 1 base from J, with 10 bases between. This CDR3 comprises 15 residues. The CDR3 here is CASSQELQDSYEQYF. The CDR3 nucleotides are TGCGCCAGCAGCCAAGAACTACAGGATTCCTACGAGCAGTACTTC.

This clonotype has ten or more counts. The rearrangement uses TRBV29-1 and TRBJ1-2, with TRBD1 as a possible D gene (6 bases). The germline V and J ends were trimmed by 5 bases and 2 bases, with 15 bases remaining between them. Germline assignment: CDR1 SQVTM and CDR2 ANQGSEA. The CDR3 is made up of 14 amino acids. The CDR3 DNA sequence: TGCAGCGTTACTACCTTGACAGGCAACTATGGCTACACCTTC. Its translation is CSVTTLTGNYGYTF.

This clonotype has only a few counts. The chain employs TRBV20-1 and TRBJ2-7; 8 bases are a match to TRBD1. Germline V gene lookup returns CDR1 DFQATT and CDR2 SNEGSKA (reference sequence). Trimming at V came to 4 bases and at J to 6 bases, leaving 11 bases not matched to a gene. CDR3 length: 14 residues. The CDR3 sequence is CSATSGQGLPEQYF. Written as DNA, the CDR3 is TGCAGTGCTACCTCAGGACAGGGTCTTCCCGAGCAGTACTTC.

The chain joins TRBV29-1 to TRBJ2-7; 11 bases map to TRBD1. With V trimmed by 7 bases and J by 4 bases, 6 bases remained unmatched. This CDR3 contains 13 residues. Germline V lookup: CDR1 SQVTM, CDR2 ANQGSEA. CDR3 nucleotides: TGCAGCGCAGGACAGGGGGCGCGGTACGAGCAGTACTTC. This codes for CSAGQGARYEQYF.

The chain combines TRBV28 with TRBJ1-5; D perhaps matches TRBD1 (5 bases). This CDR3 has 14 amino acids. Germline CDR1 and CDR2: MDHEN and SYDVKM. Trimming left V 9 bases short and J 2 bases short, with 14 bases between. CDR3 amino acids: CASFSGAGNQPQHF. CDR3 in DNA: TGTGCCAGTTTCAGCGGGGCTGGCAATCAGCCCCAGCATTTT.

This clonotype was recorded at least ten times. The chain's CDR3 is CASRPDSNQPQHF. The CDR3, as DNA: TGTGCCAGCAGGCCCGACAGCAATCAGCCCCAGCATTTT. The rearrangement joins TRBV6-6 to TRBJ1-5; no reliable D call. The CDR3 runs 13 residues. V lost 6 bases, J lost 1 base, and 7 bases lay in between. Germline V gene lookup returns CDR1 MNHNY and CDR2 SVGAGI (reference sequence).

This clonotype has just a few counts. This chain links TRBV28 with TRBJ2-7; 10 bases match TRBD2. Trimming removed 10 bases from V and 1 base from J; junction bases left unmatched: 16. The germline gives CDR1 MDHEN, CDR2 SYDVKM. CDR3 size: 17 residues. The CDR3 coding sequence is TGTGCCACAGTGCAGAGGCCTAGCGGGAGTTTTTCCTACGAGCAGTACTTC. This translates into CATVQRPSGSFSYEQYF.

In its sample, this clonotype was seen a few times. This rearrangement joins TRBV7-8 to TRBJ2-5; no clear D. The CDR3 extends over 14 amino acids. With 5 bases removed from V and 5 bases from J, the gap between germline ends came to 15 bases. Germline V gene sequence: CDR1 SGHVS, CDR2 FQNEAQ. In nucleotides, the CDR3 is TGTGCCAGCAGCCGTTACGGAAGGTCGGAGACCCAGTACTTC. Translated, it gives CASSRYGRSETQYF. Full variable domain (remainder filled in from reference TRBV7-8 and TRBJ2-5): GAGVSQSPRYKVAKRGQDVALRCDPISGHVSLFWYQQALGQGPEFLTYFQNEAQLDKSGLPSDRFFAERPEGSVSTLKIQRTQQEDSAVYLCASSRYGRSETQYFGPGTRLLVL.

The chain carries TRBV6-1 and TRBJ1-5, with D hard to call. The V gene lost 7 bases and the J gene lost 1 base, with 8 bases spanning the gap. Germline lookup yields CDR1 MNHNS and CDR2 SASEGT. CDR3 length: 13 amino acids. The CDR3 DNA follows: TGTGCCAGCAAGATACAGAGCAATCAGCCCCAGCATTTT. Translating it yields CASKIQSNQPQHF.

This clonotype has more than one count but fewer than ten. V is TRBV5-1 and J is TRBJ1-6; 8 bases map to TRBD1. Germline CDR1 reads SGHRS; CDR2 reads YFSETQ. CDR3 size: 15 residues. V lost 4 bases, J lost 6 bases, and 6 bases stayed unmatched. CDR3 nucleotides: TGCGCCAGCAGCCGGGCTGGACAGGGTAATTCACCCCTCCACTTT. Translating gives CASSRAGQGNSPLHF.

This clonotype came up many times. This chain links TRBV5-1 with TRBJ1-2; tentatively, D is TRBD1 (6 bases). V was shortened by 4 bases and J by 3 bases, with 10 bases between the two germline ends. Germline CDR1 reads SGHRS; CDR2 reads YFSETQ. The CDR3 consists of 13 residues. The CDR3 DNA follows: TGCGCCAGCAGCCTAAGGGGGGACTATGGCTACACCTTC. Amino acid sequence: CASSLRGDYGYTF.

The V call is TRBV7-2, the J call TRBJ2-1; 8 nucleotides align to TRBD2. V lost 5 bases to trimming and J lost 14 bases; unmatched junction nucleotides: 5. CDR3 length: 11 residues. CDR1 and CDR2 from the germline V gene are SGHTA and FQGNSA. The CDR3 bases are TGTGCCAGCAGCCTGCGGGAGGTTGAGTTCTTC. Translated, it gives CASSLREVEFF.